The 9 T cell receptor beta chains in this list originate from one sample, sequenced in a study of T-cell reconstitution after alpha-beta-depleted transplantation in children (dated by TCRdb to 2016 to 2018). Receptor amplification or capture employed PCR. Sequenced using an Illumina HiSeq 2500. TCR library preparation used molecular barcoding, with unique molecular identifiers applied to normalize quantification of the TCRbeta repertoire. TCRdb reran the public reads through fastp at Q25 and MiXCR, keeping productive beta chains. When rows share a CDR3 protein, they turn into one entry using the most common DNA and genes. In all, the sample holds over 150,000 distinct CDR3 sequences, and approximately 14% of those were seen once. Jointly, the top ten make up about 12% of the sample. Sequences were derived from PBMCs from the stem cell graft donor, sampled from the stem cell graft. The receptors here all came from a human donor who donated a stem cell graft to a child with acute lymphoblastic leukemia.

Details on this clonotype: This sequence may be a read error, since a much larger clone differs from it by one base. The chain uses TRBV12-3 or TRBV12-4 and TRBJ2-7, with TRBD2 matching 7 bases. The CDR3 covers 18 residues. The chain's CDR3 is CTSSLSPSGLLWSYEQYF. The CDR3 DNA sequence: TGTACCAGCAGTTTATCGCCTAGCGGATTGCTGTGGTCCTACGAGCAGTACTTC.

The CDR3 spells CASTGTATYEQYF. As DNA, the CDR3 is TGTGCCAGCACCGGGACTGCTACCTACGAGCAGTACTTC. The chain carries TRBV6-1 and TRBJ2-7, with D possibly matching TRBD2 (6 bases). V was clipped by 7 bases and J by 2 bases, with 12 bases between them. There are 13 residues in the CDR3. Germline V gene lookup returns CDR1 MNHNS and CDR2 SASEGT.

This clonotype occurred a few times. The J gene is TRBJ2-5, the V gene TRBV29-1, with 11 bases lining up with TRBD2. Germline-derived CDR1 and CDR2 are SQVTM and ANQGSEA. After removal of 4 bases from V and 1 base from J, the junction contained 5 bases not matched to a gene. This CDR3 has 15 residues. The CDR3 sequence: CSVGLAGIIQETQYF. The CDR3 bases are TGCAGCGTTGGACTAGCGGGGATTATCCAAGAGACCCAGTACTTC.

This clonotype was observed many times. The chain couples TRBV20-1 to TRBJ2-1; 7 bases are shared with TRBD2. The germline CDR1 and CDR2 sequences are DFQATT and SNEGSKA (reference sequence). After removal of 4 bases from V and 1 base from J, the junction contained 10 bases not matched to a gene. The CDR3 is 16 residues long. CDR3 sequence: CSAKKVGGSSYNEQFF. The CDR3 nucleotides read TGCAGTGCTAAGAAGGTGGGCGGGAGTTCCTACAATGAGCAGTTCTTC.

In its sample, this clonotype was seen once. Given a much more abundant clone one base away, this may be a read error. The CDR3 coding sequence is TGTGCCAGCAGTTTGCAAGGGGGGCCCCTCCACTTT. This translates into CASSLQGGPLHF. V and J are TRBV27 and TRBJ1-6, with a tentative D call TRBD1 (6 bases). V gave up 3 bases and J gave up 13 bases, with 10 bases separating them. The CDR3 loop spans 12 amino acids. Germline V lookup: CDR1 MNHEY, CDR2 SMNVEV (reference sequence).

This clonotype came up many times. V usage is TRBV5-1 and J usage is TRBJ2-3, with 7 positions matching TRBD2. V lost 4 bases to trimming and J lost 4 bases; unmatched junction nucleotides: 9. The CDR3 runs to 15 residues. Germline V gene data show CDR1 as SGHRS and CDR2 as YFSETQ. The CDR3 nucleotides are TGCGCCAGCAGCCTCGGGACTACGACAGCAGATACGCAGTATTTT. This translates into CASSLGTTTADTQYF.

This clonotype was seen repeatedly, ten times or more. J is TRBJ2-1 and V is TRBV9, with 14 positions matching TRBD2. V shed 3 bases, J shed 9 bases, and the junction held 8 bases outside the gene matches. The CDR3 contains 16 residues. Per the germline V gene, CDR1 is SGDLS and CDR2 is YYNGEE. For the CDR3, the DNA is TGTGCCAGCAGCGCGGGGACTAGCGGGAGTCGCGGTGAGCAGTTCTTC. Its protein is CASSAGTSGSRGEQFF. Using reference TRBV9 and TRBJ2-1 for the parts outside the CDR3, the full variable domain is DSGVTQTPKHLITATGQRVTLRCSPRSGDLSVYWYQQSLDQGLQFLIQYYNGEERAKGNILERFSAQQFPDLHSELNLSSLELGDSALYFCASSAGTSGSRGEQFFGPGTRLTVL.

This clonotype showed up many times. The chain's CDR3 is CASSLGWGRDIWKFF. In nucleotides, the CDR3 is TGTGCCAGCAGCTTAGGGTGGGGGCGGGACATTTGGAAGTTCTTC. The chain links TRBV7-8 to TRBJ2-1, with D perhaps assigned TRBD1 or TRBD2 (6 bases each). V was cut by 1 base and J by 14 bases, with 21 bases left in between. Germline CDR1 reads SGHVS; CDR2 reads FQNEAQ. There are 15 residues in the CDR3.

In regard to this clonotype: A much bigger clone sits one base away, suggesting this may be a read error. The CDR3: CASSLGQPNYGYTF. The CDR3 bases are TGTGCCAGCAGCTTAGGACAGCCTAACTATGGCTACACCTTC. The chain combines TRBV11-3 with TRBJ1-2; possibly TRBD1 for D (5 bases). The CDR3 has 14 residues. In germline, CDR1 is SGHNT, CDR2 YENEEA. The V gene lost 1 base and the J gene lost 0 bases, with 6 bases spanning the gap.